Given below is one T cell receptor (beta chain) in context. This entry is derived from a study of blood T cell repertoires in COVID-19. Overall study: Collection of acute and convalescent COVID-19 samples took place in the United States, Italy and Spain. T cells, B-cell-depleted T cells, or PBMCs provided the cDNA or gDNA that served as material.

Authors' processing steps: For nucleated cells, counts were estimated from reference gene primer amplification. Clones were sequenced by immunoSEQ multiplex PCR, and TCRdb holds only the in-frame ones, with some missing. V and J calls and clone size are copied from that table; D and trimming were computed from the DNA. The sample records some 150,000 clones, approximately 90% being singletons. The trim removed 2 bases at V and 4 bases at J, leaving 8 bases unmatched. The germline V gene encodes CDR1 SGHRS and CDR2 YFSETQ. CDR3 length: 16 residues. Sequenced sample: peripheral blood. The sequence was obtained from a woman between 40 and 50 years old with acute or convalescent COVID-19. The chain combines TRBV5-1 with TRBJ2-3, with 9 positions matching TRBD1. CDR3 amino acids: CASSLPGQGSADTQYF. DNA for the CDR3: TGCGCCAGCAGCTTACCGGGACAGGGCAGCGCAGATACGCAGTATTTT. Looking up the rest from reference TRBV5-1 and TRBJ2-3 gives the full variable domain: KAGVTQTPRYLIKTRGQQVTLSCSPISGHRSVSWYQQTPGQGLQFLFEYFSETQRNKGNFPGRFSGRQFSNSRSEMNVSTLELGDSALYLCASSLPGQGSADTQYFGPGTRLTVL.